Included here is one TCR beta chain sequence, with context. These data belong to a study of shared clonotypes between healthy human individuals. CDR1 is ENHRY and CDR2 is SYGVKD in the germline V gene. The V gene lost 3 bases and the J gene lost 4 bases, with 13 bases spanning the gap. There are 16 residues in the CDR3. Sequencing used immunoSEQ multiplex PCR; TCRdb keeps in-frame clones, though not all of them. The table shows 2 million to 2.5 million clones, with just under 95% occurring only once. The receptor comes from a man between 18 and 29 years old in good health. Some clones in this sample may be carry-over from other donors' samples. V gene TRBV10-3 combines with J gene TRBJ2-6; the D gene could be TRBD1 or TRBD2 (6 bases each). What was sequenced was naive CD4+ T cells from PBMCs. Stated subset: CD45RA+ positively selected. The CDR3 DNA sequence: TGTGCCATCAGTGAAGGGGGGCTGGGAGGGGCCAACGTCCTGACTTTC. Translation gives CAISEGGLGGANVLTF.